This T cell receptor (beta chain) was found in a study of CD8+ T cells in alopecia areata. About the study: Treated patients swallowed 5 to 10 mg of oral tofacitinib twice daily. Treatment with tofacitinib (6 to 18 months) was followed by 6 months off drug.

Specified treatment: oral pan-JAK inhibitor, 5-10 mg twice daily. This clone has more than one count but fewer than ten. Extracted RNA was reverse transcribed into cDNA, the sequencing template. Repertoires were generated with immunoSEQ multiplex PCR, while TCRdb's copy carries only in-frame clones and drops some. In the table there are 110,000 to 150,000 clones, about 59% of which are singletons. The sequencing here drew on CD8+ T cells sorted from blood, taken at week 4, from a patient treated with tofacitinib. This clonotype originated in a human donor with alopecia areata.

The CDR3 sequence is CAWSVHSGDSYEQYF. CDR3 sequence (DNA): TGTGCCTGGAGTGTACATAGCGGGGACTCCTACGAGCAGTACTTC. V is TRBV30 and J is TRBJ2-7, with 8 positions matching TRBD2. V gave up 0 bases and J gave up 0 bases; unmatched junction bases: 4. Germline CDR1 reads GTSNPN; CDR2 reads SVGIG (reference sequence). The CDR3 is made up of 15 amino acids.